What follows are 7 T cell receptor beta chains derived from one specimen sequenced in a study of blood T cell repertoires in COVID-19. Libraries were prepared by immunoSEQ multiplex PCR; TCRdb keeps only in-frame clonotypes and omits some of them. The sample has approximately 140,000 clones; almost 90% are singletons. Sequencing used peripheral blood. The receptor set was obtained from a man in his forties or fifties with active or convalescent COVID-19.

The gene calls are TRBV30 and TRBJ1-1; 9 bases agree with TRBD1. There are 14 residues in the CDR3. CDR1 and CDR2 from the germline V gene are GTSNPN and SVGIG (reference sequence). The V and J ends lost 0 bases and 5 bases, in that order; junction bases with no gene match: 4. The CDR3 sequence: CAWSVGTGRTEAFF. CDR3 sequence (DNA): TGTGCCTGGAGTGTAGGGACAGGGAGGACTGAAGCTTTCTTT.

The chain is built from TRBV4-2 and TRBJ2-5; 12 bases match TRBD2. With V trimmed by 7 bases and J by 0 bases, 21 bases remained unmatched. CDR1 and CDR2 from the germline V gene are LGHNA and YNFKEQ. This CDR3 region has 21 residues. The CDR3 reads CASTWPGPPGLAGTYQETQYF. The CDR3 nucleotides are TGTGCCAGCACCTGGCCGGGACCTCCAGGACTAGCGGGAACGTACCAAGAGACCCAGTACTTC.

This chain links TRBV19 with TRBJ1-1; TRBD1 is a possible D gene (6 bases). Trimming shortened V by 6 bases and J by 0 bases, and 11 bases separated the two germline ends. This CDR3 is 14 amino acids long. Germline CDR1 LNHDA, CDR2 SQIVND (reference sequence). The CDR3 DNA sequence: TGTGCCAGTAGGACGACAGGAATGAACACTGAAGCTTTCTTT. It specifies CASRTTGMNTEAFF.

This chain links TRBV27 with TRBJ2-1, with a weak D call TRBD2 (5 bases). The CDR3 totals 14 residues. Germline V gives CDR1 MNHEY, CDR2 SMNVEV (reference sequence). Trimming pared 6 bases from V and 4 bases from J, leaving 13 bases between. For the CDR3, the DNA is TGTGCCAGCAGCTATAAAGGAGGTTACAATGAGCAGTTCTTC. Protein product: CASSYKGGYNEQFF.

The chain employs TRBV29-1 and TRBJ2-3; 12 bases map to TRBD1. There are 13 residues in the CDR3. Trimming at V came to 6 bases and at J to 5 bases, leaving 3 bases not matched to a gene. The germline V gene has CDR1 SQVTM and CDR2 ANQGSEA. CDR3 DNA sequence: TGCAGCGTGGGACAGGGGGCAGGAGATACGCAGTATTTT. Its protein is CSVGQGAGDTQYF.

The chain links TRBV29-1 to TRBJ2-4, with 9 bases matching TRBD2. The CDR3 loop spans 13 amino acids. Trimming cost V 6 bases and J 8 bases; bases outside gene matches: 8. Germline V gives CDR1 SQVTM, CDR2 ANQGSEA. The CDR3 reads CSVMLAGKHIQYF. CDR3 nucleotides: TGCAGCGTCATGCTAGCGGGAAAACACATTCAGTACTTC.

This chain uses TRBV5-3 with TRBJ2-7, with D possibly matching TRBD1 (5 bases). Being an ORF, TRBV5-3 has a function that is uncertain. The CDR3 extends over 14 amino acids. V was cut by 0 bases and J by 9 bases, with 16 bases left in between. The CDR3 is CARSLVAPTDWQYF. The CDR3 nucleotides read TGTGCCAGAAGCTTGGTCGCCCCGACAGACTGGCAGTACTTC.